The 30 T cell receptor beta chains below were found in one sample sequenced in a study of T cell changes during pregnancy in multiple sclerosis. The data were produced by immunoSEQ multiplex PCR, yet TCRdb's version contains in-frame clones alone and is incomplete. Altogether over 35,000 clones are present, about 90% being singletons, with the ten largest covering approximately 11%. This specimen was CD8+ T cells from peripheral blood mononuclear cells, taken in the first trimester of pregnancy. The receptor set was obtained from a female donor with multiple sclerosis, enrolled in a pregnancy study.

The V gene is TRBV7-8, the J gene TRBJ1-4; 7 bases fit TRBD1. J gave up 0 bases and V 4 bases, and 5 bases lay outside the gene matches. The V gene's germline CDR1 is SGHVS and CDR2 FQNEAQ. The CDR3 length is 16 residues. The DNA for the CDR3 is TGTGCCAGCAGCTCGGCAGGGGGGCCAACTAATGAAAAACTGTTTTTT. Amino acid sequence: CASSSAGGPTNEKLFF.

The chain uses TRBV27 and TRBJ2-2; the D gene is possibly TRBD1 (5 bases). The CDR3 runs to 14 residues. Germline assignment: CDR1 MNHEY and CDR2 SMNVEV (reference sequence). The V and J ends lost 4 bases and 1 base respectively, with 7 bases between them. Here the CDR3 reads CASSYGQNTGELFF. In DNA form, the CDR3 reads TGTGCCAGCAGTTACGGACAGAACACCGGGGAGCTGTTTTTT.

Only one count was recorded for this clone. V gene TRBV27 combines with J gene TRBJ1-1; weak D call: TRBD1 (5 bases). V shed 0 bases and J shed 4 bases, with 9 bases lying between them. The germline CDR1 and CDR2 sequences are MNHEY and SMNVEV (reference sequence). The CDR3 runs to 14 residues. CDR3 in DNA: TGTGCCAGCAGTTTATCACGCGGGGGCACTGAAGCTTTCTTT. It yields the protein CASSLSRGGTEAFF.

This clone appeared once. The genes are TRBV20-1 and TRBJ2-1, with 7 nucleotides matching TRBD1. The V gene end was trimmed by 4 bases and the J gene end by 8 bases; junction bases not matched to a gene: 2. The CDR3 length is 11 residues. CDR1 is DFQATT and CDR2 is SNEGSKA in the germline V gene (reference sequence). The CDR3 bases are TGCAGTGCTAAACAGGGGTATGAGCAGTTCTTC. Amino acids: CSAKQGYEQFF.

The chain employs TRBV29-1 and TRBJ2-2; D is possibly TRBD1 (5 bases). The V gene's germline CDR1 is SQVTM and CDR2 ANQGSEA. The ends were cut back, 7 bases at V and 4 bases at J, with 16 bases in the middle. CDR3 size: 14 residues. CDR3 protein: CSALQGSLTGELFF. CDR3 nucleotide sequence: TGCAGCGCACTTCAGGGTAGCCTCACCGGGGAGCTGTTTTTT.

J is TRBJ2-7 and V is TRBV7-9; 9 bases line up with TRBD1. Germline V CDR1 and CDR2: SEHNR, FQNEAQ (reference sequence). The CDR3 is 15 amino acids. J lost 2 bases, V lost 0 bases, and 2 bases had no gene match. The CDR3 region has the DNA TGTGCCAGCAGCTTAGCGGGACAGGGAACCTACGAGCAGTACTTC. Protein sequence: CASSLAGQGTYEQYF.

The V gene is TRBV11-3, the J gene TRBJ2-3; TRBD2 agrees at 8 bases. Germline CDR1 reads SGHNT; CDR2 reads YENEEA. J was trimmed by 2 bases and V by 3 bases; bases with no gene match: 10. The CDR3 consists of 17 residues. CDR3 bases: TGTGCCAGCAGCTTCCCTAGCGCGGGAGGTACCACAGATACGCAGTATTTT. The encoded protein is CASSFPSAGGTTDTQYF.

The rearrangement joins TRBV2 to TRBJ2-5, with 7 bases that match TRBD2. The germline CDR1 and CDR2 sequences are SNHLY and FYNNEI. The CDR3 consists of 14 residues. The V gene end was trimmed by 7 bases and the J gene end by 10 bases; junction bases not matched to a gene: 15. The CDR3 loop reads CASTREAGWESQYF. The CDR3 DNA sequence: TGTGCCAGCACCCGGGAGGCAGGGTGGGAAAGCCAGTACTTC.

This clone was found once. This rearrangement joins TRBV29-1 to TRBJ2-3, with D possibly TRBD2 on 5 matching bases. This CDR3 is 16 amino acids long. V was trimmed by 2 bases and J by 3 bases, leaving 18 bases between them. CDR1 is SQVTM, CDR2 ANQGSEA, per germline. Here the CDR3 reads CSVEMANYLATDTQYF. CDR3 sequence (DNA): TGCAGCGTTGAAATGGCCAACTACCTAGCAACAGATACGCAGTATTTT.

This clone has a single count. The chain recombines TRBV13 with TRBJ2-2; D is possibly TRBD2 (6 bases). From germline, CDR1 is PRHDT and CDR2 FYEKMQ (reference sequence). V lost 3 bases, J lost 10 bases, and 12 bases lay in between. The CDR3 loop spans 13 amino acids. CDR3 DNA: TGTGCCAGCAGCTTGGCCGGAGGGACGGAGCTGTTTTTT. The encoded protein is CASSLAGGTELFF.

J is TRBJ2-2 and V is TRBV2, with TRBD2 matching over 7 bases. Germline CDR1 reads SNHLY; CDR2 reads FYNNEI. The junction had 10 bases not matched to a gene; V was cut back by 4 bases and J by 2 bases. This CDR3 has 17 amino acids. The DNA of the CDR3 is TGTGCCAGCAGTGGCTGGCTGGGACTACAAAACACCGGGGAGCTGTTTTTT. Its protein is CASSGWLGLQNTGELFF.

V and J are TRBV5-6 and TRBJ1-2, with 12 positions matching TRBD1. This CDR3 contains 17 residues. Trimming cost V 1 base and J 8 bases; bases outside gene matches: 12. CDR1 is SGHDT and CDR2 is YYEEEE in the germline V gene. This CDR3 is CASSLSYSGTGGRGYTF. The CDR3, as DNA: TGTGCCAGCAGCTTGTCTTACTCCGGGACAGGGGGCCGGGGCTACACCTTC.

The chain combines TRBV2 with TRBJ2-5, with TRBD1 as a possible D gene (5 bases). Germline assignment: CDR1 SNHLY and CDR2 FYNNEI. This CDR3 is 11 amino acids long. V was clipped by 8 bases and J by 8 bases, with 12 bases between them. The CDR3 DNA follows: TGTGCCAGCCAAGCAGGGCCTACCCAGTACTTC. This translates into CASQAGPTQYF. The whole variable domain, remainder taken from reference TRBV2 and TRBJ2-5, is EPEVTQTPSHQVTQMGQEVILRCVPISNHLYFYWYRQILGQKVEFLVSFYNNEISEKSEIFDDQFSVERPDGSNFTLKIRSTKLEDSAMYFCASQAGPTQYFGPGTRLLVL.

In DNA, the CDR3 is TGTGCCAGCAGTTGTGGACTAGCGGTCACCTACGAGCAGTACTTC. This gives the protein CASSCGLAVTYEQYF. The chain is built from TRBV6-5 and TRBJ2-7; 10 bases map to TRBD2. Germline V gene sequence: CDR1 MNHEY, CDR2 SVGAGI. This CDR3 has 15 amino acids. V lost 4 bases, J lost 2 bases, and 5 bases stayed unmatched.

The chain has TRBV6-5 and TRBJ1-2, with D tentatively TRBD1 (6 bases). Trimming left V 3 bases short and J 8 bases short, with 13 bases between. Per the germline V gene, CDR1 is MNHEY and CDR2 is SVGAGI. This CDR3 comprises 13 residues. In DNA, the CDR3 is TGTGCCAGCAGTTATACAGGGACTAGCGGCTACACCTTC. This gives the protein CASSYTGTSGYTF.

This clone occurred once. J is TRBJ2-1 and V is TRBV13; 12 bases line up with TRBD1. The CDR3 is 15 residues long. Per germline, CDR1 PRHDT and CDR2 FYEKMQ (reference sequence). Germline trimming cut 3 bases from V and 8 bases from J; bases unmatched to any gene: 5. CDR3 coding DNA: TGTGCCAGCAGCTTGGGACAGGGGGCTTGGGATGAGCAGTTCTTC. Protein sequence: CASSLGQGAWDEQFF.

This sequence joins TRBV7-9 and TRBJ1-1; D gene ambiguous. V was shortened by 1 base and J by 4 bases, with 7 bases between the two germline ends. This CDR3 comprises 13 residues. CDR1 is SEHNR, CDR2 FQNEAQ, per germline (reference sequence). This chain's CDR3 is CASSLGSSTEAFF. CDR3 DNA sequence: TGTGCCAGCAGCTTAGGTTCGAGCACTGAAGCTTTCTTT.

V gene TRBV7-9 combines with J gene TRBJ2-3; D gene unclear. Trimming cost V 3 bases and J 6 bases, with 16 bases left between them. The CDR3 is made up of 15 amino acids. The germline V gene encodes CDR1 SEHNR and CDR2 FQNEAQ (reference sequence). The CDR3 here is CASSFDGDTSDTQYF. DNA for the CDR3: TGTGCCAGCAGCTTCGATGGAGATACGTCGGATACGCAGTATTTT.

This chain connects TRBV4-1 to TRBJ2-7; D perhaps matches TRBD2 (5 bases). The germline V gene has CDR1 MGHRA and CDR2 YSYEKL. V lost 0 bases to trimming and J lost 3 bases, with 12 bases between them. This CDR3 is built from 15 residues. The CDR3 region is CASSQEGGLNYEQYF. The DNA of the CDR3 is TGCGCCAGCAGCCAAGAAGGAGGTCTAAACTACGAGCAGTACTTC.

The V gene is TRBV9, the J gene TRBJ1-1, with 8 bases aligning to TRBD1. With V trimmed by 3 bases and J by 1 base, 8 bases remained unmatched. CDR1 and CDR2 (germline): SGDLS, YYNGEE. There are 16 residues in the CDR3. This CDR3 reads CASSDYSGTGNTEAFF. In DNA form, the CDR3 reads TGTGCCAGCAGCGATTACTCCGGGACAGGGAACACTGAAGCTTTCTTT.

This chain joins TRBV4-3 and TRBJ1-1; TRBD1 matches at 7 bases. This CDR3 has 14 residues. With 7 bases clipped from V and 3 bases from J, the junction kept 8 bases outside the gene matches. Germline assignment: CDR1 LGHNA and CDR2 YSLEER. The CDR3 region has the DNA TGCGCCAGCACTAGGGGGCGGCTTTACACTGAAGCTTTCTTT. The encoded protein is CASTRGRLYTEAFF.

The gene calls are TRBV27 and TRBJ2-3; 14 nucleotides align to TRBD2. With V trimmed by 6 bases and J by 0 bases, 2 bases remained unmatched. CDR1 and CDR2 (germline): MNHEY, SMNVEV (reference sequence). The CDR3 runs 16 residues. The CDR3 nucleotides are TGTGCCAGCAGAGGGACTAGCGGGAGCAGCACAGATACGCAGTATTTT. Translation: CASRGTSGSSTDTQYF.

V is TRBV4-3 and J is TRBJ2-7; 7 positions match TRBD2. The germline gives CDR1 LGHNA, CDR2 YSLEER. This CDR3 is built from 15 residues. V trimming: 4 bases; J trimming: 4 bases; junction bases outside the gene matches: 10. In nucleotides, the CDR3 is TGCGCCAGCAGCCCGGAGGGACTACCTGAGTACGAGCAGTACTTC. Its protein product is CASSPEGLPEYEQYF.

CDR3 sequence reads: CASSLPGSTEAFF. The CDR3 bases are TGTGCCAGCAGCCTGCCCGGTAGTACTGAAGCTTTCTTT. The rearrangement links TRBV5-4 to TRBJ1-1, with D unresolved. There are 13 residues in the CDR3. The V end lost 4 bases, the J end lost 5 bases, and 12 bases lay between the germline ends. Germline CDR1 and CDR2: SGHNT and YYREEE (reference sequence).

The J gene is TRBJ1-5, the V gene TRBV6-5; D unclear. The CDR3 consists of 13 residues. The germline gives CDR1 MNHEY, CDR2 SVGAGI. Trimming stripped 2 bases from V and 4 bases from J, with 6 bases between. The CDR3: CASSYESNQPQHF. DNA for the CDR3: TGTGCCAGCAGTTACGAGAGTAATCAGCCCCAGCATTTT.

J is TRBJ2-2 and V is TRBV19, with 7 bases identical to TRBD2. This CDR3 is built from 16 residues. Germline trimming cut 3 bases from V and 6 bases from J; bases unmatched to any gene: 10. The V gene's germline CDR1 is LNHDA and CDR2 SQIVND (reference sequence). The CDR3 DNA reads as TGTGCCAGTAGTATTTTCGGCGGGAGTTTTGCCGGGGAGCTGTTTTTT. It specifies CASSIFGGSFAGELFF.

J is TRBJ1-5 and V is TRBV7-9; 9 bases agree with TRBD1. The CDR3 extends over 17 amino acids. V gave up 1 base and J gave up 3 bases; unmatched junction bases: 7. Per the germline V gene, CDR1 is SEHNR and CDR2 is FQNEAQ (reference sequence). CDR3: CASSLVGQGLFNQPQHF. The CDR3 bases are TGTGCCAGCAGCTTAGTTGGACAGGGGCTTTTCAATCAGCCCCAGCATTTT.

The chain employs TRBV25-1 and TRBJ2-2; maybe TRBD1 (6 bases). The V gene's germline CDR1 is MGHDK and CDR2 SYGVNS. This CDR3 region has 16 residues. V was cut by 2 bases and J by 5 bases, with 15 bases left in between. The CDR3, as DNA: TGTGCCAGCAGTGAAGTCGCAGGGGTGGTAACCGGGGAGCTGTTTTTT. This translates into CASSEVAGVVTGELFF.

The rearrangement joins TRBV15 to TRBJ1-1; D gene unclear. Trimming stripped 1 base from V and 2 bases from J, with 11 bases between. The V gene's germline CDR1 is LNHNV and CDR2 YYDKDF (reference sequence). The CDR3 contains 15 residues. CDR3 coding DNA: TGTGCCACCAGCAGAGTCCCCCTGGGCAACACTGAAGCTTTCTTT. Amino acids: CATSRVPLGNTEAFF.

The gene calls are TRBV6-4 and TRBJ2-2, with D possibly being TRBD2 (6 bases). The CDR3 spans 13 residues. The ends were cut back, 4 bases at V and 6 bases at J, with 9 bases in the middle. Germline lookup yields CDR1 MRHNA and CDR2 SNTAGT. Written as DNA, the CDR3 is TGTGCCAGCAGTGGGGAGGAGGCCGGGGAGCTGTTTTTT. It encodes CASSGEEAGELFF.